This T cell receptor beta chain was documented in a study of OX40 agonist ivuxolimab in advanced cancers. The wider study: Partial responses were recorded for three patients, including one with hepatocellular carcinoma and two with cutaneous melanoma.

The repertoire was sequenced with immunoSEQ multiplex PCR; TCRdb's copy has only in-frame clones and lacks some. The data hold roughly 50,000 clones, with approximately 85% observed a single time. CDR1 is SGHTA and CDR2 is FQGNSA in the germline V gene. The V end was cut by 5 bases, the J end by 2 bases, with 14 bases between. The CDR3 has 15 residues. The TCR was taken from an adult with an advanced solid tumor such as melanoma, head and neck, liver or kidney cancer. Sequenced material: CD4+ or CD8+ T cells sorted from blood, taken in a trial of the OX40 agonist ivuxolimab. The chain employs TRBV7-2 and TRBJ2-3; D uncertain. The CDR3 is CASSPMGLATDTQYF. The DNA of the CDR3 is TGTGCCAGCAGCCCAATGGGTCTGGCCACAGATACGCAGTATTTT.